This T cell receptor beta chain is drawn from a study of cytomegalovirus exposure and HLA in healthy donors. Findings and caveats of the study: The classifier was said to identify cytomegalovirus status with high specificity and sensitivity.

In the PCR, 60 Vbeta and 13 Jbeta primers were used. The protocol was immunoSEQ multiplex PCR, while the TCRdb copy is restricted to in-frame clones and leaves out a portion. The data show 140,000 or so clones, roughly 70% seen once. This clone has a single count. The antigen remains unidentified. Trimming shortened V by 2 bases and J by 5 bases, and 20 bases separated the two germline ends. Germline-derived CDR1 and CDR2 are SEHNR and FQNEAQ (reference sequence). The CDR3 is 17 amino acids. Material for sequencing was PBMCs. The TCR originated in a man aged 18 to 30 in good health and CMV-seropositive. J is TRBJ2-3 and V is TRBV7-9; a possible D gene is TRBD1 (6 bases). The CDR3 is CASSLFQGPSTIDTQYF. The CDR3 DNA sequence: TGTGCCAGCAGCTTATTTCAGGGGCCGTCCACAATAGATACGCAGTATTTT.